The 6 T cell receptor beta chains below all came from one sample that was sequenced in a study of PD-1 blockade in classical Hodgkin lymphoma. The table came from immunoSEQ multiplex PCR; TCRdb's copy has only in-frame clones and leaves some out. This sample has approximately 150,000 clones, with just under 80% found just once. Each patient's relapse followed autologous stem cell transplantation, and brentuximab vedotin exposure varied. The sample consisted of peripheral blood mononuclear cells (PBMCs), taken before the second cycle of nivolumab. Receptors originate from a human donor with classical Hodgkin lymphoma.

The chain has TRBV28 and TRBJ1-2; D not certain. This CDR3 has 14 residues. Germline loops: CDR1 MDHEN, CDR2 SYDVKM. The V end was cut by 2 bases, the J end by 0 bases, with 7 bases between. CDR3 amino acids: CASSLDGTNYGYTF. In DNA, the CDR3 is TGTGCCAGCAGTTTAGACGGTACTAACTATGGCTACACCTTC.

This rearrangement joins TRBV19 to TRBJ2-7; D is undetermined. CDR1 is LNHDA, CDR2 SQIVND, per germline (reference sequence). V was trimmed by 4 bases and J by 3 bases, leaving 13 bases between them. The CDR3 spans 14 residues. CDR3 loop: CASSTTLWRYEQYF. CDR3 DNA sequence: TGTGCCAGTAGTACGACCCTTTGGCGCTACGAGCAGTACTTC.

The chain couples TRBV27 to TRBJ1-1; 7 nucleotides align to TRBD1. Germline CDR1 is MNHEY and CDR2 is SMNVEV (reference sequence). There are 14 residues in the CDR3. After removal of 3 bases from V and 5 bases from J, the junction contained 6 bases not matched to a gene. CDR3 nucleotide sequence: TGTGCCAGCAGTTTTCAACAGGGGTGGACTGAAGCTTTCTTT. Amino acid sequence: CASSFQQGWTEAFF.

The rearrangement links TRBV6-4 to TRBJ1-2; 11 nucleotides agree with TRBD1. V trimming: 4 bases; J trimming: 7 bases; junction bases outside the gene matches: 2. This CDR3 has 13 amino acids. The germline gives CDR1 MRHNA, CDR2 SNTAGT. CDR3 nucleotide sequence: TGTGCCAGCAGTGGGACAGGGGGCCGTGGCTACACCTTC. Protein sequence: CASSGTGGRGYTF.

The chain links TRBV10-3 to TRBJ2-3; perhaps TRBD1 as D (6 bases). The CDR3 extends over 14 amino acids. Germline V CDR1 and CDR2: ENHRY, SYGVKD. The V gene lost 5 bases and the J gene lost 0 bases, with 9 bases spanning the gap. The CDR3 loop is CAISYRVSTDTQYF. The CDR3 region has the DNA TGTGCCATCAGTTACAGGGTTAGCACAGATACGCAGTATTTT.

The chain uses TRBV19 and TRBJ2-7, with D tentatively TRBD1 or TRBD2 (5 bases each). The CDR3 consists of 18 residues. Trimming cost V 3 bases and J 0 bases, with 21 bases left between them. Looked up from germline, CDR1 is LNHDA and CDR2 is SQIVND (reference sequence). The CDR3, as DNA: TGTGCCAGTAGTATTGCCCCCGGGACGCTATACAGCTCCTACGAGCAGTACTTC. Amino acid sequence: CASSIAPGTLYSSYEQYF.